One TCR beta chain is described in this entry. Its recognized antigen is unknown. Within one base of it there is no much larger clone, and no base qualities were kept. The sample belongs to a study of cytomegalovirus exposure and HLA in healthy donors (dated by TCRdb to about 2017). At the level of the whole study: An earlier analysis of under 600 of the donors reported 250 to 300 Gb of sequence data and 117 million unique TCR beta sequences from 190 million or so T cells. About 300 gigabases of sequencing data and around 80 million unique TCR sequences made up an early release that covered approximately 620 HLA-typed donors. The genetic ancestry cluster associated with self-reported Caucasian donors included about four fifths of the roughly 360 genotyped donors. The study aimed to test whether signatures of past pathogen exposure could be identified by cataloging public T cell receptors. The study used immunosequencing to profile the T cell repertoires of 600 to 850 subjects and linked those repertoires to cytomegalovirus serostatus. In addition to the first cohort of 500 to 850 subjects, a separate validation cohort of 120 different subjects was used. High-throughput TCR immunosequencing, statistical association of individual TCRs with disease status, and machine learning were combined to predict cytomegalovirus infection status. To study patterns of TCR occurrence, a later analysis re-analyzed previously published TCR beta repertoires from 666 donors and added high-resolution HLA genotyping. The later analysis used no new phenotypic data to find candidate immune exposures, relying instead on TCR beta sequences and their occurrence across donors. To decide whether each TCR beta V gene segment behaved as functional or pseudogenic, an earlier analysis of fewer than 750 of the donors relied on high-throughput TCR beta sequencing. Alongside the repertoire data, information on donor age, sex, ethnicity and CMV serostatus was compiled. In a later genetic analysis, genome-wide SNP genotypes for about three fifths of the 666 donors were used, and that subset was treated as a discovery cohort. Every repertoire in the discovery cohort had been generated on one and the same sequencing platform. Both class I and class II loci were covered by HLA typing, at four-digit resolution. The number of typed donors differed by locus: roughly 629-640 for A, B, C, DRB1 and DQB1; 522 for DQA1; around 580 for DPA1; and 400 to 480 for DPB1. Four or five DR-DQ haplotypes were treated as single units for association and clustering because of strong linkage in the cohort. Across roughly 420 genotyped donors of the cohort, an average of about 250,000 unique TCR beta nucleotide sequences per donor were sequenced, and roughly 17% of those sequences were non-productive. What the authors observed across the whole study: According to a later analysis, most CMV-associated TCR beta chains appeared to be HLA-restricted, and the HLA associations seemed to be driven largely by CMV exposure. According to a later genetic analysis, donors in an Asian-associated ancestry cluster had fewer N-insertions in productive TCRs than the approximately 650-donor mean. Because some donors lacked HLA typing at each locus, the association tests relied only on the typed subset. Cytomegalovirus status was reported to be diagnosed by the classifier with high specificity and sensitivity in both the original and validation cohorts. According to a later analysis, TCR association rates differed among HLA loci, with DRB1 alleles showing the most associated TCRs and HLA-C alleles showing the fewest. The 87-base-pair reads could not distinguish some IMGT-functional V segments, including TRBV6-2 and TRBV6-3, so those segments were excluded. When HLA alleles, especially DR and DQ, strongly co-occurred, attributing TCR associations to individual alleles was difficult. In a later analysis, 15,000 to 20,000 TCR beta sequences were associated with specific HLA alleles at a false discovery rate of 0.05. Roughly uniform sequencing depth across donors was assumed in presence/absence analyses, although this assumption may not hold. According to the authors, the approach could potentially be generalized to other disease states and immunological phenotypes. Several of the top co-occurrence clusters appeared to be linked to parvovirus B19, influenza, CMV and Epstein-Barr virus, according to a later analysis. A cluster of highly shared sequence variants was judged likely to represent a technical artifact of the sequencing pipeline. The study listed 164 TCR beta chains as associated with cytomegalovirus. Broadly in line with IMGT annotations, most TCR beta V segments showed up in productive rearrangements about 90% or about 30% of the time in an earlier analysis of 450 to 750 of the donors. Linkage disequilibrium might explain the correlated functional status among segregating V segments, but an unknown experimental factor could not be ruled out. A few of the identified cytomegalovirus-associated TCR beta chains were confirmed in vitro to be specific for cytomegalovirus antigens. A later genetic analysis associated a missense DCLRE1C variant with V-gene and J-gene trimming of TCR beta chains, and an independent cohort replicated the association. Most TCR sequences were seen in very few donors, while some public TCRs were found in many individuals. A further reported finding was that TCR beta sequences accurately predicted the HLA-A and HLA-B alleles for most subjects in the first cohort. In a later analysis, HLA-associated TCR beta chains showed more clonal expansion and lower generation probabilities than non-associated chains that were equally common. Only TCR beta chains were sequenced in this cohort, and the absence of alpha or paired-chain data limited detectable features. For the cohort, immune exposure information was limited to CMV serostatus. The earlier analysis of 587 of the donors excluded 15 to 20 rarely observed V segments, including chromosome 9 orphons, because counts were too low.

V and J are truncated by 3 bases and 7 bases respectively, leaving an intervening sequence of 13 bases. From its cysteine to its phenylalanine, the CDR3 spans 14 amino acids. The kept DNA is CDR3 alone, 42 bases in frame from the first base. As encoded in the germline V gene, CDR1 is SGHNT while CDR2 is YENEEA. In total, 666 healthy bone marrow donors made up the cohort. All cohort members were sampled while nominally healthy, although unrecorded immune exposures were likely present. The donor was CMV seropositive and belonged to the group of a few hundred seropositive cohort members. Every donor gave a peripheral blood sample, and the peripheral blood mononuclear cells from that sample were used for TCR beta sequencing. The Qiagen DNeasy Blood Extraction Kit was used to extract genomic DNA from the blood cell samples. The library was generated by the immunoSEQ multiplex PCR assay. A mixture of 60 forward primers for TCR Vbeta segments and 13 reverse primers for TCR Jbeta segments was used in the multiplex PCR. Amplification of the CDR3 region of rearranged TCR beta genes was performed with a multiplex PCR assay on genomic DNA. On the Illumina HiSeq System, the amplified TCR beta libraries were sequenced as 87-base-pair reads. The published analysis was carried out like this. Across the 500 to 850 repertoires, a later analysis counted around 80 million unique TCR beta chains, around 11 million of which were shared by at least two donors. Raw reads were error-corrected and collapsed into unique sequences with a nearest-neighbor algorithm that merged closely related sequences to remove PCR and sequencing errors. CDR3 sequences were aligned to IMGT reference sequences to assign V, D and J gene segments. For a sequence to be retained, a match of at least six nucleotides was required to both a V gene segment and a J gene segment. Rearrangements were classified as productive when the CDR3 lacked stop codons and remained in frame with V and J, and all other rearrangements were classified as non-productive. Following IMGT convention, CDR3 was defined as the stretch from the second conserved V-encoded cysteine up to the conserved J-encoded phenylalanine. The earlier analysis of 587 of the donors excluded sequences that lacked an unambiguous match to a single V gene segment. In an earlier analysis of approximately 500 of the donors, a V segment was called functional when productive rearrangements were above 56.7%, and segregating when the standard deviation between donors exceeded 5%. To diagnose cytomegalovirus status from the catalog of TCR beta chain sequences, a statistical classification framework was built. In a later analysis, V and J genes were assigned by comparing TCR nucleotide sequences against IMGT/GENE-DB human TR gene sequences. In a later analysis, CDR3 sequences and most-parsimonious VDJ recombination scenarios were assigned using the TCRdist pipeline. In a later analysis, every TCR beta chain was defined by the combination of its CDR3 amino acid sequence and its V-gene family, and reads without a unique V-gene family were dropped. To address suspected cross-contamination and a sequencing artifact, a later analysis removed 592 highly shared, low-generation-probability nucleotide sequences. For each public chain, a later analysis derived a clonal expansion index from normalized ranks of inferred template counts within each repertoire. In a later analysis, generation probabilities were computed using a VDJ recombination model fitted to out-of-frame rearrangements, and the results were checked against IGoR. A later analysis scored TCR-TCR, TCR-HLA and TCR-CMV co-occurrence with hypergeometric tests, applying a repertoire-size bias correction to TCR pairs. In a later analysis, false discovery rates were estimated by permuting HLA or CMV assignments 20 times. A later analysis grouped co-occurring TCRs with DBSCAN, adding TCRdist sequence similarity when clustering within HLA-allele-positive subsets. Repertoires with fewer than 30,000 or more than 120,000 public chains were left out of co-occurrence clustering, as were four to six repertoires with anomalous nucleotide sharing. TCRdb took this table from immuneACCESS and kept in-frame rearrangements with V and J called. Such tables lack part of the clones; where checked against another copy, unresolved V genes explain under half of the gap, and the rest is unexplained. V and J calls and clone size come straight from that table; D and trimming were deduced from the DNA. The sample profile shows 12,000 to 15,000 clones; about 60% of them were found once. The biggest ten clones account for roughly 18% of the sample.

This sequence originates from a woman aged 45-65 years in good health and CMV-seropositive. The sample taken for sequencing was PBMCs. The chain links TRBV11-3 with TRBJ2-1; a weak D assignment points to TRBD1 (5 bases agree). The encoded CDR3 is CASSFSQGSNEQFF. Here is the DNA: TGTGCCAGCAGCTTTAGCCAGGGTAGTAATGAGCAGTTCTTC.